A selection of T cell receptor beta chains follows, all from one sample in a study of OX40 agonist ivuxolimab in advanced cancers. Clones were sequenced by immunoSEQ multiplex PCR, and TCRdb holds only the in-frame ones, with some missing. Among roughly 70,000 clones listed, roughly 80% were seen once. The specimen comprised CD4+ or CD8+ T cells sorted from blood, sampled in a trial of the OX40 agonist ivuxolimab. The receptors originated from an adult with an advanced solid tumor such as melanoma, head and neck, liver or kidney cancer. CDR3s include the opening cysteine and the closing phenylalanine or tryptophan. A D gene is named only where the DNA matches it firmly. The size entry is marked missing in some rows and otherwise reads once, few, many or a size class.

j_call d_call clone_size v_call cdr3_nt cdr3_aa
TRBJ2-1 . few TRBV28 TGTGCCAGCACAGGAGGCTACAATGAGCAGTTCTTC CASTGGYNEQFF
TRBJ2-4 . . TRBV5-1 TGCGCCAGCAGCTTGCCACACGTGGACAGACTAGCCAAAAACATTCAGTACTTC CASSLPHVDRLAKNIQYF
TRBJ2-7 TRBD2 once TRBV6-5 TGTGCCAGCAGTTATGGGGGGGGAGCCACCTACGAGCAGTACTTC CASSYGGGATYEQYF
TRBJ2-5 . . TRBV5-8 TGTGCCAGCAGCTTGTTCAGGAGAAAACAAGAGACCCAGTACTTC CASSLFRRKQETQYF
TRBJ2-2 . . TRBV14 TGTGCCAGCAGCCCACAACATGGCACCGGGGAGCTGTTTTTT CASSPQHGTGELFF
TRBJ2-3 . . TRBV18 TGTGCCAGCTCATCACAACTTGGGCGCACGACAGATACGCAGTATTTT CASSSQLGRTTDTQYF
TRBJ2-3 TRBD1 . TRBV7-2 TGTGCCAGCAGCAGAGGGGGCCTGACAGATACGCAGTATTTT CASSRGGLTDTQYF
TRBJ2-1 . . TRBV18 TGTGCCAGCTCCCCACGGAATGAGCAGTTCTTC CASSPRNEQFF
TRBJ1-2 . once TRBV5-4 TGTGCCAGCAGCCCCCCGACAGGTGGGACCTATGGCTACACCTTC CASSPPTGGTYGYTF
TRBJ1-2 TRBD1 . TRBV5-4 TGTGCCAGCAGCGTCGGGGCAGGGGGCAACTATGGCTACACCTTC CASSVGAGGNYGYTF
TRBJ2-5 . . TRBV7-2 TGTGCCAGCAGCTACGGGGTAGGAATCGAGACCCAGTACTTC CASSYGVGIETQYF
TRBJ2-7 TRBD1 . TRBV6-1 TGTGCCAGCACCCCGGACAGGAGATCCTACGAGCAGTACTTC CASTPDRRSYEQYF
TRBJ2-3 TRBD2 many TRBV10-3 TGTGCCACCTCTAGGGCTAGCGGGGGGGCTAGGAGCACAGATACGCAGTATTTT CATSRASGGARSTDTQYF
TRBJ2-1 . . TRBV27 TGTGCCAGCAGTTCCTCCCAGGGGCGCGCCTACAATGAGCAGTTCTTC CASSSSQGRAYNEQFF
TRBJ2-2 . . TRBV30 TGTGCCTGGACTCGGCAGGGATCGATTGGCACCGGGGAGCTGTTTTTT CAWTRQGSIGTGELFF